This TCR beta chain was identified during a study of regulatory T cells in long-lasting Graves disease. Study-level points and caveats: Only peripheral blood was studied, not thyroid tissue.

This clonotype was detected ten times or more. What it binds is not known. As to time point: newly diagnosed GD, antithyroid drugs for less than 3 months. The TCR library was prepared using RNA isolated from PBMCs. V lost 1 base and J 6 bases, leaving 15 bases between the germline ends. Germline CDR1 is SGHTA and CDR2 is FQGNSA. This CDR3 is built from 16 residues. Construction of the TCR beta libraries employed iRepertoire HTBI primers in conjunction with Arm-PCR of CDR3 regions. Each CDR3 protein gets one entry after TCRdb re-called the multiplex PCR reads with MiXCR. This table has hundreds of thousands of distinct CDR3 sequences, less than 15% appearing once. This sample also belongs to another study, concerning T cells in Graves' hyperthyroidism and ophthalmopathy.

This chain joins TRBV7-2 and TRBJ1-4, with unresolved D. This TCR was recovered from a man aged 30 to 39 with Graves disease. Sequences were derived from peripheral blood mononuclear cells (PBMCs), sampled at new diagnosis, from a patient treated with antithyroid drugs. CDR3 DNA sequence: TGTGCCAGCAGCTTAGGGACGGCGCTCTTGGATGAAAAACTGTTTTTT. This encodes CASSLGTALLDEKLFF.